This entry concerns a single T cell receptor (beta chain). This clonotype was picked up a small number of times. Its antigen is unknown. No clone much larger than this one lies a single base away; base qualities are absent. This sample was taken from a study of CD8 T cells in ankylosing spondylitis (dated by TCRdb to 2016 to 2017). For the study in its entirety: T cell receptor beta repertoires were profiled in healthy donors and ankylosing spondylitis patients so that disease-linked TCR variants could be found. Peripheral blood was sampled, and synovial fluid was additionally collected from ankylosing spondylitis patients. The whole study cohort included about a hundred healthy donors and 20 to 25 ankylosing spondylitis patients.

Looking up the germline V gene yields CDR1 KGHDR and CDR2 SFDVKD. Trimming takes 0 bases from V and 8 bases from J, and the germline ends sit 11 bases apart. The CDR3 holds 14 amino acids from the cysteine to the phenylalanine. The DNA shown is the 42-base CDR3, in frame from base 1. The instrument given in TCRdb is Illumina HiSeq 2500. Quantitative 5'-RACE with molecular barcodes was used to prepare TCR beta libraries. The source study handled its data this way. Disease-linked TCR variants were identified with a new computational method built on a probabilistic model of VDJ rearrangement. TCRdb reanalyzed the raw reads on its own, using fastp at Q25 for trimming and MiXCR for clone calling, and kept in-frame beta chains. Every entry covers one CDR3 protein and lists the most common genes and DNA from its rows. None of the V and J calls come from the authors' own analysis; TCRdb made them. This sample holds 250,000 to 300,000 distinct CDR3 sequences; 15% to 25% were observed only once. The biggest ten clones account for roughly 7.4% of the sample.

Study-wide findings and limitations: The disease-linked clones had a CD8+ phenotype and were found at relatively low frequencies in peripheral blood. According to the report, matched synovial fluid samples from ankylosing spondylitis patients were significantly enriched for the disease-linked clones. Some motif variants were previously reported in synovial fluid and blood of reactive arthritis patients, suggesting common disease-initiation mechanisms. Blood from ankylosing spondylitis patients appeared to be characterized by a TCR beta motif composed of under 10 highly homologous amino acid variants.

Specimen: blood, either unsorted or a sorted T cell fraction (not recorded which). The receptor's source is a male donor with ankylosing spondylitis or in good health (not recorded which). The chain joins TRBV24-1 to TRBJ2-3; the D gene cannot be named for sure. The DNA sequence is given as TGTGCCACCAGTGATTTGCCCCCTCTGGCTACGCAGTATTTT. This gives the protein CATSDLPPLATQYF.